This T cell receptor beta chain was identified in a study of shared clonotypes between healthy human individuals. This clone was seen only once. Its antigen is as yet unknown. Generated by immunoSEQ multiplex PCR, the TCRdb table keeps only in-frame clones and is missing some. The data contain some 2 million clones, about 95% of them singletons. Study results and caveats: Naive subsets typically showed greater estimated richness than memory subsets. Donors were few, which limited the genetic and exposure-history diversity represented.

The CDR3 spans 14 residues. From germline, CDR1 is KGHSH and CDR2 LQKENI. The V and J ends lost 11 bases and 0 bases, in that order; junction bases with no gene match: 4. Terminally differentiated effector memory CD45RA+ cells were excluded from the naive CD8 cells, which were CD45RO-negative and positively selected for CCR7. The sample taken for sequencing was naive CD8+ T cells sorted from blood. The chain employs TRBV18 and TRBJ1-3; 10 bases match TRBD1. This sequence originates from a man aged 18 to 29 in good health. The CDR3 DNA sequence: TGTGCCGGCCGGACAGGGGGCTCTGGAAACACCATATATTTT. This gives the protein CAGRTGGSGNTIYF.